This T cell receptor (beta chain) was retrieved from a study of shared T cell receptors in the human thymus. The germline CDR1 and CDR2 sequences are SGHDT and YYEEEE. The CDR3 contains 13 residues. The germline V and J ends were trimmed by 1 base and 8 bases, with 12 bases remaining between them. TCRdb's table, derived via immunoSEQ multiplex PCR, lists solely in-frame clones and lacks some. The top ten hold roughly 0.0087% of the sample, which has 600,000 or so clones, 70% to 90% seen once. This same sample was also part of a study on human thymus T cells. That work states: Donors were healthy Finnish babies undergoing corrective operations for congenital heart defects. During corrective heart surgery, resections were taken, and the thymus tissue came from them. Thymic repertoires overlap heavily among unrelated individuals, related research has reported.

The clonotype originates from a boy under two years old with a congenital heart defect. This chain connects TRBV5-6 to TRBJ1-2; possibly TRBD1 for D (6 bases). The material sequenced was thymocytes. CDR3 DNA: TGTGCCAGCAGCTTGACAGGGTGGGGAGGCTACACCTTC. It yields the protein CASSLTGWGGYTF.